These T cell receptor beta chains were read from a single sample in a study of shared clonotypes between healthy human individuals. Data came from immunoSEQ multiplex PCR; TCRdb stores just in-frame clones and leaves some out. The sample shows some 2.1 million clones, about 95% of them seen only once. The sequencing sample was made of naive CD8+ T cells sorted from blood. These receptors were obtained from a man between 18 and 35 years old in good health. CDR3s include the opening cysteine and the closing phenylalanine or tryptophan.

TRBV2	CASSDMGSGTEAFF
TRBV7-9	CASSKPLQGEYNEQFF
TRBV7-9	CASSSPRGLAGIYNEQFF
TRBV25-1	CASSAYGTGKDEQYF
TRBV9	CASSVAGSSTDTQYF
TRBV6-1	CASRGENNEQFF
TRBV4-1	CASSLDWEEGAREQYF
TRBV7-9	CASSLGGWGYSNQPQHF
TRBV20-1	CSGNYNEQFF
TRBV13	CASSPGTQRDGYTF
TRBV4-1	CASSQVTGGNYGYTF
TRBV5-6	CASSLDGEPGSFTEAFF
TRBV2	CASSEASLSYEQYF
TRBV6-1	CASSAGTASGNTIYF
TRBV28	CASSLRGRGTDTQYF
TRBV2	CASSERDTGELFF
TRBV5-4	CASSPVGTGANVLTF
TRBV11-2	CASSLGQGNMNTEAFF
TRBV7-6	CASSLAWTGENEQYF
TRBV6-5	CASSPGSIGNQPQHF
TRBV5-1	CASNNRGYSTDTQYF
TRBV30	CAWSVLIGANTEAFF
TRBV9	CASSVDGDPAYEQYF
TRBV7-6	CASSSVAGSSYNEQFF
TRBV7-9	CASSPRDTNTGELFF
TRBV9	CASSQGQGDEKLFF
TRBV7-9	CASSPAQTSGRETQYF
TRBV11-3	CASSLDITGELFF
TRBV9	CASSAGSTANYGYTF
TRBV27	CASSWDRGGANYGYTF
TRBV30	CAWIGGRGPDTQYF
TRBV27	CASSPWTGASYEQYF
TRBV10-3	CAIRTRDRGLGPGELFF
TRBV7-9	CASSLDRLSLLHSEQFF
TRBV7-9	CASTLGDTIYF
TRBV7-8	CASSQGVTSGNTIYF